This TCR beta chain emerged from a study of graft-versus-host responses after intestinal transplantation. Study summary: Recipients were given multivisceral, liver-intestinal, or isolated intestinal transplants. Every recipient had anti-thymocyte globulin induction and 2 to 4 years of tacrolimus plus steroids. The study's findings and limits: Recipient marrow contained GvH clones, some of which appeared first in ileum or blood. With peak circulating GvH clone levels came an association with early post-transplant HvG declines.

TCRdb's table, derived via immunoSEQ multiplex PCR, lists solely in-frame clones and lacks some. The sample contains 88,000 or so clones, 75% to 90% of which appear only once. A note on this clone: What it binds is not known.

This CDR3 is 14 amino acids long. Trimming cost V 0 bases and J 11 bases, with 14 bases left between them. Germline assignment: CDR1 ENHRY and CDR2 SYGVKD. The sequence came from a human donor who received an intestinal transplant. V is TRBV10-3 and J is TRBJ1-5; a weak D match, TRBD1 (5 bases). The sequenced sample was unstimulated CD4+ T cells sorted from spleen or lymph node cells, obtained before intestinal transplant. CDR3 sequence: CAISESTSAGAQHF. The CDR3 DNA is TGTGCCATCAGTGAGTCGACGTCAGCGGGGGCCCAGCATTTT.